This TCR beta chain was observed in a study of T cell responses to AZD1222 COVID-19 vaccine. Sequenced by immunoSEQ multiplex PCR; TCRdb stores in-frame clones only, minus some. The repertoire holds 95,000 to 150,000 clones, roughly 93% seen once, with approximately 1.7% in the top ten. Germline CDR1 is MNHNY and CDR2 is SVGAGI (reference sequence). The V segment lost 5 bases and the J segment 0 bases; nucleotides outside the gene matches: 16. CDR3 length: 20 residues. This clone has just a few counts. This clonotype was obtained from an adult in good health. The V and J genes are TRBV6-6 and TRBJ1-5; 10 nucleotides agree with TRBD1. Sequences were derived from peripheral blood, sampled on day 0 of AZD1222 vaccination. This CDR3 is CASSLWGGQGVYPSNQPQHF. CDR3 DNA sequence: TGTGCCAGCAGTCTTTGGGGCGGACAGGGGGTCTATCCTAGCAATCAGCCCCAGCATTTT.